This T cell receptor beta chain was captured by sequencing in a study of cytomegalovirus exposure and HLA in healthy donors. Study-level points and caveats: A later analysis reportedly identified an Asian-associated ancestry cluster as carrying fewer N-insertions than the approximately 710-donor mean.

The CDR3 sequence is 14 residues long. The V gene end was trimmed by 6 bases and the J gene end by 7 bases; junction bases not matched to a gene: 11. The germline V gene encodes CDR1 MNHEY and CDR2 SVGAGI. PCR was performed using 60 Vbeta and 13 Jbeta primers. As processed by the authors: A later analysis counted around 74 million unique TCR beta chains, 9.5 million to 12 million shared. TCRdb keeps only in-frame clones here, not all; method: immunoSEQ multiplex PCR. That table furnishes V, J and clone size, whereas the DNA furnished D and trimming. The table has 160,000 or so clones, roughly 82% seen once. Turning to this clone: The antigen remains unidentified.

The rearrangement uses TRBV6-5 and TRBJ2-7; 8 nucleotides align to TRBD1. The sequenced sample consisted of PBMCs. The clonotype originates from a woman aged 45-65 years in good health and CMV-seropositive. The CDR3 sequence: CASRLTGEWGEQYF. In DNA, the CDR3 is TGTGCCAGCAGGCTGACAGGGGAATGGGGTGAGCAGTACTTC.